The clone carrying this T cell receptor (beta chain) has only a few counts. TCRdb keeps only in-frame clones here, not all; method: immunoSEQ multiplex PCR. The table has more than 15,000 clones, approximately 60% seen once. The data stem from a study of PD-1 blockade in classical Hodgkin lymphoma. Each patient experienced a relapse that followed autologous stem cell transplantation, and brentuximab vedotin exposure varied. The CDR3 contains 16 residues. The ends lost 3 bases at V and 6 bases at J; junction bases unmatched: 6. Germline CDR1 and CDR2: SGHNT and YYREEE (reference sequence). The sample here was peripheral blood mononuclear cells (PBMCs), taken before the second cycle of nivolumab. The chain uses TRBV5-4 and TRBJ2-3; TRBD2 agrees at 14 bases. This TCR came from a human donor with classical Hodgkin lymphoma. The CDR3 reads CASSWGLAGDKDTQYF. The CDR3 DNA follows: TGTGCCAGCAGCTGGGGACTAGCGGGAGACAAGGATACGCAGTATTTT.